Presented here are 3 T cell receptor beta chains from one specimen sequenced in a study of cytomegalovirus exposure and HLA in healthy donors. Sequencing was performed with immunoSEQ multiplex PCR; in TCRdb, only in-frame clones are kept and a portion is missing. The data show approximately 270,000 clones, with about 90% seen just once and approximately 12% held by the top ten. Sequencing input: PBMCs. These receptors came from a man younger than 35 in good health and CMV-seropositive.

The CDR3 spells CASSSGGRPQETQYF. The CDR3 DNA sequence: TGTGCCAGCAGCAGCGGAGGGAGACCACAAGAGACCCAGTACTTC. V and J are TRBV9 and TRBJ2-5; tentatively, D is TRBD2 (6 bases). CDR3 size: 15 residues. The V gene lost 4 bases and the J gene lost 2 bases, with 15 bases spanning the gap. CDR1 SGDLS and CDR2 YYNGEE come from the germline V gene.

The rearrangement links TRBV29-1 to TRBJ1-1; D uncertain. Trimming shortened V by 7 bases and J by 4 bases, and 13 bases separated the two germline ends. Looked up from germline, CDR1 is SQVTM and CDR2 is ANQGSEA. The CDR3 has 12 residues. CDR3 DNA sequence: TGCAGCGGGAGAAGGTCCGGCACTGAAGCTTTCTTT. This translates into CSGRRSGTEAFF.

This CDR3 reads CASIPGTGGGYGYTF. CDR3 nucleotides: TGCGCCAGCATCCCCGGGACAGGGGGCGGCTATGGCTACACCTTC. This chain links TRBV5-1 with TRBJ1-2; 12 bases align to TRBD1. CDR1 SGHRS and CDR2 YFSETQ come from the germline V gene. The V gene end was trimmed by 6 bases and the J gene end by 4 bases; junction bases not matched to a gene: 7. The length of the CDR3 is 15 residues.